These 16 T cell receptor beta chains were sequenced from one sample in a study of cytomegalovirus exposure and HLA in healthy donors. 60 Vbeta and 13 Jbeta primers were used in PCR. Libraries were prepared by immunoSEQ multiplex PCR; TCRdb keeps only in-frame clonotypes and omits some of them. The sample consists of around 150,000 clones, roughly 78% of them appearing once. The source material was PBMCs. The receptor set was obtained from a man between 40 and 49 years old in good health and CMV-seropositive.

The chain combines TRBV19 with TRBJ2-1; 8 bases line up with TRBD1. With V trimmed by 6 bases and J by 6 bases, 7 bases remained unmatched. CDR3 size: 14 residues. CDR1 and CDR2 (germline): LNHDA, SQIVND (reference sequence). CDR3 in amino acids: CASSRTGFPNEQFF. In DNA form, the CDR3 reads TGTGCCAGTAGCAGGACAGGGTTTCCCAATGAGCAGTTCTTC.

This clone was counted only a few times. This chain joins TRBV4-1 and TRBJ2-3, with D maybe TRBD2 (6 bases). The CDR3 is made up of 15 amino acids. Germline loops: CDR1 MGHRA, CDR2 YSYEKL. V lost 7 bases to trimming and J lost 4 bases, with 18 bases between them. CDR3 protein: CASNPGRAVPDTQYF. The CDR3 DNA follows: TGCGCCAGCAACCCCGGGAGAGCGGTACCAGATACGCAGTATTTT.

The rearrangement links TRBV9 to TRBJ2-2; TRBD2 aligns across 8 bases. The CDR3 is 15 residues long. After removal of 4 bases from V and 4 bases from J, the junction contained 6 bases not matched to a gene. In germline, CDR1 is SGDLS, CDR2 YYNGEE. CDR3 DNA: TGTGCCAGCAGCCCCCGGACTAGCCGCACCGGGGAGCTGTTTTTT. Its translation is CASSPRTSRTGELFF.

This clone was seen once. The identical CDR3 is also encoded by other nucleotide sequences in the sample. This sequence joins TRBV5-1 and TRBJ2-3, with 12 bases that match TRBD2. The CDR3 runs to 16 residues. Germline assignment: CDR1 SGHRS and CDR2 YFSETQ. V shed 0 bases, J shed 1 base, and the junction held 0 bases outside the gene matches. CDR3 loop: CASSLGLAGGTDTQYF. The CDR3 region has the DNA TGCGCCAGCAGCTTGGGACTAGCGGGAGGCACAGATACGCAGTATTTT.

The chain has TRBV7-9 and TRBJ2-2; D is unclear. V was shortened by 3 bases and J by 1 base, with 6 bases between the two germline ends. Germline V gene data show CDR1 as SEHNR and CDR2 as FQNEAQ (reference sequence). This CDR3 region has 14 residues. The CDR3 spells CASSFLQNTGELFF. CDR3 nucleotides: TGTGCCAGCAGCTTTTTACAGAACACCGGGGAGCTGTTTTTT. The full variable domain, in which reference TRBV7-9 and TRBJ2-2 provide the parts outside the CDR3, is DTGVSQNPRHKITKRGQNVTFRCDPISEHNRLYWYRQTLGQGPEFLTYFQNEAQLEKSRLLSDRFSAERPKGSFSTLEIQRTEQGDSAMYLCASSFLQNTGELFFGEGSRLTVL.

This clone was seen just once. V is TRBV5-6 and J is TRBJ2-2; TRBD1 aligns across 10 bases. The CDR3 runs 15 residues. The trim removed 4 bases at V and 1 base at J, leaving 1 base unmatched. The germline gives CDR1 SGHDT, CDR2 YYEEEE. The CDR3 DNA sequence: TGTGCCAGCAGCCGGGACAGGGGGAACACCGGGGAGCTGTTTTTT. Translation: CASSRDRGNTGELFF.

This clone has a handful of counts. The genes are TRBV4-2 and TRBJ2-6; D call uncertain. The CDR3 totals 15 residues. CDR1 LGHNA and CDR2 YNFKEQ come from the germline V gene. V was trimmed by 0 bases and J by 0 bases, leaving 3 bases between them. CDR3 region: CASSQDYSGANVLTF. CDR3 in DNA: TGTGCCAGCAGCCAAGACTACTCTGGGGCCAACGTCCTGACTTTC.

The chain carries TRBV7-2 and TRBJ2-7; 9 positions agree with TRBD1. The CDR3 is 14 residues long. V lost 5 bases, J lost 5 bases, and 7 bases stayed unmatched. Germline V gene lookup returns CDR1 SGHTA and CDR2 FQGNSA. Here the CDR3 DNA reads TGTGCCAGCAGCCCCCGGGACAGGGTCGACGAGCAGTACTTC. The encoded protein is CASSPRDRVDEQYF.

The rearrangement uses TRBV7-9 and TRBJ1-1; TRBD1 matches 9 bases. The V gene end was trimmed by 6 bases and the J gene end by 1 base; junction bases not matched to a gene: 6. In germline, CDR1 is SEHNR, CDR2 FQNEAQ (reference sequence). This CDR3 spans 15 amino acids. CDR3 sequence reads: CASRSRQGENTEAFF. The CDR3 DNA reads as TGTGCCAGCAGGAGTCGACAGGGGGAGAACACTGAAGCTTTCTTT.

The rearrangement links TRBV5-1 to TRBJ2-1; 12 nucleotides agree with TRBD2. V was pared by 0 bases and J by 7 bases, with 2 bases of the junction left unmatched. The CDR3 has 15 residues. Germline V gene sequence: CDR1 SGHRS, CDR2 YFSETQ. The CDR3 region has the DNA TGCGCCAGCAGCTTGGTTGGACTAGCGGGGAATGAGCAGTTCTTC. This sequence encodes CASSLVGLAGNEQFF.

This chain connects TRBV9 to TRBJ1-1, with D tentatively TRBD1 (6 bases). CDR1 is SGDLS, CDR2 YYNGEE, per germline. This CDR3 is built from 12 residues. V dropped 2 bases and J dropped 11 bases, with 13 bases sitting between them. In nucleotides, the CDR3 is TGTGCCAGCAGCGTGCCGGGACAACGGGCTTTCTTT. Translating it yields CASSVPGQRAFF. Full variable domain (rest looked up from reference TRBV9 and TRBJ1-1): DSGVTQTPKHLITATGQRVTLRCSPRSGDLSVYWYQQSLDQGLQFLIQYYNGEERAKGNILERFSAQQFPDLHSELNLSSLELGDSALYFCASSVPGQRAFFGQGTRLTVV.

The chain joins TRBV18 to TRBJ2-5, with TRBD2 as a possible D gene (5 bases). Germline V gives CDR1 KGHSH, CDR2 LQKENI. This CDR3 has 15 amino acids. With 3 bases removed from V and 1 base from J, the gap between germline ends came to 12 bases. The CDR3 coding sequence is TGTGCCAGCTCACCTTTCCCGGGGATCCAAGAGACCCAGTACTTC. It encodes CASSPFPGIQETQYF.

The rearrangement links TRBV6-5 to TRBJ2-5; D is unresolved. Trimming left V 8 bases short and J 5 bases short, with 9 bases between. This CDR3 region has 11 residues. Germline CDR1 MNHEY, CDR2 SVGAGI. CDR3 nucleotides: TGTGCCAGCCCCATCAGGGAGACCCAGTACTTC. Translation: CASPIRETQYF.

CDR3 region: CASSYTGQLYGYTF. For the CDR3, the DNA is TGTGCCAGCAGTTACACGGGACAACTCTATGGCTACACCTTC. The chain carries TRBV6-5 and TRBJ1-2; the D gene is possibly TRBD1 (6 bases). CDR3 length: 14 residues. With 2 bases removed from V and 4 bases from J, the gap between germline ends came to 11 bases. The germline V gene encodes CDR1 MNHEY and CDR2 SVGAGI.

The rearrangement links TRBV19 to TRBJ1-2, with 7 bases lining up with TRBD1. V was clipped by 4 bases and J by 5 bases; unmatched bases: 10. CDR1 is LNHDA, CDR2 SQIVND, per germline (reference sequence). The CDR3 covers 15 residues. The CDR3 region has the DNA TGTGCCAGTAGTACTGACGCGACAGGGAAGTATGGCTACACCTTC. It encodes CASSTDATGKYGYTF.

The chain joins TRBV19 to TRBJ1-4; no clear D gene. Looked up from germline, CDR1 is LNHDA and CDR2 is SQIVND (reference sequence). This CDR3 contains 14 residues. V lost 3 bases, J lost 4 bases, and 9 bases lay in between. CDR3 region: CASSIGQDNEKLFF. DNA of the CDR3: TGTGCCAGTAGTATCGGCCAGGATAATGAAAAACTGTTTTTT.